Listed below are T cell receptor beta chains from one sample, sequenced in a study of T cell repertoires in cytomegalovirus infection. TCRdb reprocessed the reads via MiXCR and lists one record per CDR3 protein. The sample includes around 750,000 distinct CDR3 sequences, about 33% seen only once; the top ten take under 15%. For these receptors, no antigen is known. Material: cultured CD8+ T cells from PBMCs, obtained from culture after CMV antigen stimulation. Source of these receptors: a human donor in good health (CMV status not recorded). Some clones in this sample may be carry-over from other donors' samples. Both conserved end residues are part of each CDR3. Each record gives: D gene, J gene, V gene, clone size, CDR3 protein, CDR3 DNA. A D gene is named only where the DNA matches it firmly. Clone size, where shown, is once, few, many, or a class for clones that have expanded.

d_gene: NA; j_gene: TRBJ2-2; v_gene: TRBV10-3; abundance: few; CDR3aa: CAIRVQTNTGELFF; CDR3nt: TGTGCCATCAGGGTACAGACGAACACCGGGGAGCTGTTTTTT
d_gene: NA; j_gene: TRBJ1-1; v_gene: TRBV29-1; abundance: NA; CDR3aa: CSVEGSQEAFF; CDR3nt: TGTAGCGTTGAAGGGTCCCAAGAAGCTTTCTTT
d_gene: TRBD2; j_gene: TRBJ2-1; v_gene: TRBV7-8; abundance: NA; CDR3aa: CASSLIGLAGGNERFF; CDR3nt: TGTGCCAGCAGCTTAATTGGTCTAGCGGGAGGGAATGAGCGGTTCTTC
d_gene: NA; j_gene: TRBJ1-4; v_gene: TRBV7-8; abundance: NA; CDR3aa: CASSSRNEKLFF; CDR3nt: TGTGCCAGCAGCTCCCGGAATGAAAAACTGTTTTTT
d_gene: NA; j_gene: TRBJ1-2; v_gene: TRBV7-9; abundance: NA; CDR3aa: CASSPPDSRNYGYTF; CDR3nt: TGTGCCAGCAGCCCCCCCGACTCTCGGAACTATGGCTACACCTTC
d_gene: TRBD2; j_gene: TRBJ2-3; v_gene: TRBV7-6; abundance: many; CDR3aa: CASSLLAGEADTQYF; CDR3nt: TGTGCCAGCAGCTTACTAGCGGGGGAAGCAGATACGCAGTATTTT
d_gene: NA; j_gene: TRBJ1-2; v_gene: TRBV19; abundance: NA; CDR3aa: CASSIPYGYTF; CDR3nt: TGTGCCAGTAGTATTCCCTATGGCTACACCTTC
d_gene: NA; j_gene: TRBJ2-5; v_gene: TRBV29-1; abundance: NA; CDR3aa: CSTLGAVGPRGETQYF; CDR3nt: TGCAGCACGTTAGGGGCAGTTGGCCCACGTGGCGAGACCCAGTACTTC
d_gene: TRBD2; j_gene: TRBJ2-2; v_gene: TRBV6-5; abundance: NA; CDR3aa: CASSFSSGGELFF; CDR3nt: TGTGCCAGCAGTTTCTCTAGCGGCGGGGAGCTGTTTTTT
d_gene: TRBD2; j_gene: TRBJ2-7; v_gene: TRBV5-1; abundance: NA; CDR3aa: CASSLAGGKEQYF; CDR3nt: TGCGCCAGCAGCTTAGCGGGGGGGAAAGAGCAGTACTTC
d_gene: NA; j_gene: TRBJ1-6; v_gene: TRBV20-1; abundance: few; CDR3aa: CSASSQTNSPLHF; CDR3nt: TGCAGTGCTAGTTCCCAAACGAATTCACCCCTCCACTTT
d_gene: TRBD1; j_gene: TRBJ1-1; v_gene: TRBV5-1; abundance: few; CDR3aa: CASTWTGQNTEAFF; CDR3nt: TGCGCCAGCACATGGACAGGGCAGAACACTGAAGCTTTCTTT
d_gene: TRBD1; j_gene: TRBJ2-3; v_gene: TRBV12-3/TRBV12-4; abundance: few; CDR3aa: CASSPWTGYDTQYF; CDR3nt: TGTGCCAGCAGTCCGTGGACAGGGTACGATACGCAGTATTTT
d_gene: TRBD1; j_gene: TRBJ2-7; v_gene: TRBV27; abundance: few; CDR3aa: CASSYRDRVGYEQYF; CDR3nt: TGTGCCAGCAGTTACCGGGACAGGGTAGGGTACGAGCAGTACTTC
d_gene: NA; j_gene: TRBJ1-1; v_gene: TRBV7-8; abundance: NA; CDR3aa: CASNLGNTEAFF; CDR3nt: TGTGCCAGCAACCTAGGGAACACTGAAGCTTTCTTT
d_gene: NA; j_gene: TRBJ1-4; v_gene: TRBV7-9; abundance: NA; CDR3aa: CASRDTHSATNEKLFF; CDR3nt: TGTGCCAGCAGGGACACCCATTCTGCAACTAATGAAAAACTGTTTTTT
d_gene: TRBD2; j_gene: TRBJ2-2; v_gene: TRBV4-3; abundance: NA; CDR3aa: CASSQSGALTGELFF; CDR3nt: TGCGCCAGCAGCCAAAGCGGGGCGCTCACCGGGGAGCTGTTTTTT
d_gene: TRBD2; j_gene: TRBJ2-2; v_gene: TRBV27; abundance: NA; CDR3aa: CASSLYLAGGISNTGELFF; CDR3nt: TGTGCCAGCAGTTTGTACCTAGCGGGGGGGATATCGAACACCGGGGAGCTGTTTTTT
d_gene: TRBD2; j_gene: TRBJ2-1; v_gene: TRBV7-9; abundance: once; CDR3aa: CASSLVLAGETNEQFF; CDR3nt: TGTGCCAGCAGCTTAGTTCTGGCGGGGGAGACCAATGAGCAGTTCTTC
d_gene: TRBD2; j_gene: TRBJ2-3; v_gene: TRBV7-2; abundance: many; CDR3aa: CASSLSGLAGGRTDTQYF; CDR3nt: TGTGCCAGCAGCTTATCGGGACTAGCGGGGGGGCGGACAGATACGCAGTATTTT
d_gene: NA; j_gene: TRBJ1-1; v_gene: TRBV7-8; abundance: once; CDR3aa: CASSLKGVGNTEAFF; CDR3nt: TGTGCCAGCAGCTTAAAGGGAGTGGGAAACACTGAAGCTTTCTTT
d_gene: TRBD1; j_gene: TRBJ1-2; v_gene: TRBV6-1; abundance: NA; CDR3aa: CASSKGRDRNYGYTF; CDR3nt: TGTGCCAGCAGCAAGGGACGGGACAGAAACTATGGCTACACCTTC
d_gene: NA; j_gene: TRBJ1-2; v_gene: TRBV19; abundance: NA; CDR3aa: CATYHGGGYTF; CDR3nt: TGTGCCACGTACCACGGAGGCGGCTACACCTTC
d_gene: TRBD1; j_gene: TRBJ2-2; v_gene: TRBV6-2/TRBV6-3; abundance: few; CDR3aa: CASSATGTGASTGELFF; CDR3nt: TGTGCCAGCAGTGCCACCGGGACAGGGGCCTCCACCGGGGAGCTGTTTTTT
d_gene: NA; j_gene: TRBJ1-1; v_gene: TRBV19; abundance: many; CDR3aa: CAVTQVGFTEAFF; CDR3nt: TGTGCCGTTACCCAGGTGGGCTTCACTGAAGCTTTCTTT
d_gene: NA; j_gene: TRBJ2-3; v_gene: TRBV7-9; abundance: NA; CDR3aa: CASSSTKKQVTDTQYF; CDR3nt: TGTGCCAGCAGCTCCACCAAAAAACAGGTCACAGATACGCAGTATTTT